This TCR beta chain was retrieved from a study of blood T cells in healthy people across ages. Next came a second PCR, run for about 7 to 12 cycles, which used a sample-barcoded 5' primer along with a J-beta primer mix. One entry per CDR3 protein, called by TCRdb with MiXCR from the 5' RACE reads. The sample carries about 1.4 million distinct CDR3 sequences, almost 60% recorded once. Germline V lookup: CDR1 MDHEN, CDR2 SYDVKM. The trim removed 7 bases at V and 3 bases at J, leaving 13 bases unmatched. The CDR3 runs to 16 residues. For every donor, a draw yielded around 10 milliliters of peripheral blood.

What was sequenced was blood. The sequence was obtained from a man younger than 35 in good health. This chain uses TRBV28 with TRBJ1-1; the match to TRBD1 covers 8 bases. CDR3 residues: CASKQDRAWTHTEAFF. CDR3 in DNA: TGTGCCAGCAAGCAGGACAGGGCATGGACCCACACTGAAGCTTTCTTT.